The TCR beta chain described here comes from a study of radiotherapy plus CTLA-4 blockade in lung cancer. Profiling relied on immunoSEQ multiplex PCR, and the TCRdb table lists in-frame clones only, not all of them. The data show about 95,000 clones, 75% to 85% seen once. The CDR3 sequence is 13 residues long. From germline, CDR1 is MNHEY and CDR2 SVGAGI. The V end lost 0 bases, the J end lost 7 bases, and 9 bases lay between the germline ends. The chain has TRBV6-5 and TRBJ1-1; D remains unclear. The input for sequencing was peripheral blood, taken from a patient treated with radiotherapy plus ipilimumab. This receptor was obtained from a human donor with non-small cell lung cancer who had a partial response to radiotherapy plus ipilimumab. In DNA, the CDR3 is TGTGCCAGCAGTTACTCGAGAGGACTTGAAGCTTTCTTT. Amino acids: CASSYSRGLEAFF.